These 11 T cell receptor beta chains came from one sample sequenced in a study of Graves' ophthalmopathy and Graves' hyperthyroidism. Using RNA transcripts, the TCR beta CDR3 regions were amplified. First-round RT-PCR employed HTBI primers, with a second-round multiplex PCR after it. TCRdb re-called the multiplex PCR reads with MiXCR, one entry per CDR3 protein. The profile covers roughly 410,000 distinct CDR3 sequences, with less than 20% appearing a single time and approximately 7% taken by the ten largest. The sample was peripheral blood. The source is a woman aged 18-29 years with stable Graves' hyperthyroidism.

The chain recombines TRBV6-1 with TRBJ2-7; D gene uncertain. The CDR3 is 11 amino acids. Deletions cut 6 bases from V and 4 bases from J, with 7 bases between. Germline CDR1 is MNHNS and CDR2 is SASEGT. The CDR3 reads CASRSIYEQYF. CDR3 DNA: TGTGCCAGCAGATCAATTTACGAGCAGTACTTC.

The rearrangement uses TRBV11-1 and TRBJ1-2; D is possibly TRBD1 (6 bases). The CDR3 is 16 residues long. Deletions cut 5 bases from V and 2 bases from J, with 18 bases between. The germline V gene encodes CDR1 SGHAT and CDR2 FQDESV (reference sequence). CDR3 in DNA: TGTGCCAGCAGCCTAACGCCCTTGGGACACAACTATGGCTACACCTTC. Protein product: CASSLTPLGHNYGYTF.

In this sample, this clonotype turned up many times. This chain joins TRBV10-3 and TRBJ2-3, with TRBD1 matching over 9 bases. V lost 8 bases, J lost 1 base, and 4 bases stayed unmatched. Per the germline V gene, CDR1 is ENHRY and CDR2 is SYGVKD. CDR3 size: 14 residues. The CDR3 loop reads CAISWTGGTDTQYF. Written as DNA, the CDR3 is TGTGCCATCTCCTGGACAGGGGGCACAGATACGCAGTATTTT.

The chain has TRBV4-2 and TRBJ2-2; 10 nucleotides match TRBD2. Germline loops: CDR1 LGHNA, CDR2 YNFKEQ. The CDR3 has 16 residues. The V gene end was trimmed by 4 bases and the J gene end by 4 bases; junction bases not matched to a gene: 6. The CDR3 bases are TGTGCCAGCAGCCCCCCCCAGCGGGGGGGCACCGGGGAGCTGTTTTTT. Translating gives CASSPPQRGGTGELFF.

This clonotype came up many times. The CDR3 DNA sequence: TGTGCCAGCAGTTTTTCAACATCTCCCGGAACCGGGGAGCTGTTTTTT. It encodes CASSFSTSPGTGELFF. This chain joins TRBV27 and TRBJ2-2; no reliable D call. In germline, CDR1 is MNHEY, CDR2 SMNVEV (reference sequence). Trimming took 3 bases from V and 5 from J, leaving 16 bases between them. CDR3 length: 16 residues.

In its sample, this clonotype was seen many times. This chain joins TRBV25-1 and TRBJ2-7; no reliable D call. The CDR3 covers 14 residues. Trimming removed 3 bases from V and 3 bases from J, with 12 bases in between. Germline V gene data show CDR1 as MGHDK and CDR2 as SYGVNS. The CDR3 is CASSETVGNYEQYF. The CDR3 DNA sequence: TGTGCCAGCAGTGAGACGGTAGGGAACTACGAGCAGTACTTC.

This clonotype occurred many times. This rearrangement joins TRBV7-8 to TRBJ1-3; 7 bases are shared with TRBD1. Per germline, CDR1 SGHVS and CDR2 FQNEAQ. The trim removed 4 bases at V and 4 bases at J, leaving 10 bases unmatched. This CDR3 region has 16 residues. Here the CDR3 DNA reads TGTGCCAGCAGCTCCTACAGGGGAGTCTCGGGAAACACCATATATTTT. It codes for CASSSYRGVSGNTIYF. Variable domain in full (rest from reference TRBV7-8 and TRBJ1-3): GAGVSQSPRYKVAKRGQDVALRCDPISGHVSLFWYQQALGQGPEFLTYFQNEAQLDKSGLPSDRFFAERPEGSVSTLKIQRTQQEDSAVYLCASSSYRGVSGNTIYFGEGSWLTVV.

This clonotype was observed once. Being one base from a much bigger clone, this may be a read error. This chain joins TRBV7-9 and TRBJ1-2; D gene unclear. Germline V CDR1 and CDR2: SEHNR, FQNEAQ (reference sequence). V was cut by 5 bases and J by 4 bases, with 11 bases left in between. The CDR3 extends over 13 amino acids. CDR3 sequence: CASSPTPIYGYTF. The CDR3 DNA follows: TGTGCCAGCAGCCCTACACCGATCTATGGCTACACCTTC. Based on the CDR3 plus reference TRBV7-9 and TRBJ1-2, the full variable domain is DTGVSQNPRHKITKRGQNVTFRCDPISEHNRLYWYRQTLGQGPEFLTYFQNEAQLEKSRLLSDRFSAERPKGSFSTLEIQRTEQGDSAMYLCASSPTPIYGYTFGSGTRLTVV.

This clonotype came up a few times. This sequence joins TRBV29-1 and TRBJ1-1; tentative D call: TRBD1 (5 bases). The germline V gene has CDR1 SQVTM and CDR2 ANQGSEA. Trimming pared 1 base from V and 4 bases from J, leaving 13 bases between. The CDR3 covers 14 residues. The CDR3 reads CSVEGPGGGTEAFF. The CDR3 nucleotides read TGCAGCGTTGAAGGGCCGGGGGGGGGCACTGAAGCTTTCTTT. The whole variable domain, filled in from reference TRBV29-1 and TRBJ1-1, reads SAVISQKPSRDICQRGTSLTIQCQVDSQVTMMFWYRQQPGQSLTLIATANQGSEATYESGFVIDKFPISRPNLTFSTLTVSNMSPEDSSIYLCSVEGPGGGTEAFFGQGTRLTVV.

This clonotype was observed many times. CDR3 in amino acids: CSVDYGLNTEAFF. For the CDR3, the DNA is TGCAGCGTTGACTATGGACTGAACACTGAAGCTTTCTTT. The rearrangement links TRBV29-1 to TRBJ1-1; D gene ambiguous. The CDR3 is made up of 13 amino acids. Germline loops: CDR1 SQVTM, CDR2 ANQGSEA. V was clipped by 3 bases and J by 0 bases, with 8 bases between them.

This clonotype was picked up a small number of times. The chain employs TRBV6-5 and TRBJ1-6, with a weak D call TRBD1 (6 bases). V gave up 6 bases and J gave up 2 bases, with 11 bases separating them. This CDR3 has 15 amino acids. CDR1 MNHEY and CDR2 SVGAGI come from the germline V gene. The CDR3 here is CASRLDRTYNSPLHF. Written as DNA, the CDR3 is TGTGCCAGCAGGTTAGACAGGACCTATAATTCACCCCTCCACTTT.